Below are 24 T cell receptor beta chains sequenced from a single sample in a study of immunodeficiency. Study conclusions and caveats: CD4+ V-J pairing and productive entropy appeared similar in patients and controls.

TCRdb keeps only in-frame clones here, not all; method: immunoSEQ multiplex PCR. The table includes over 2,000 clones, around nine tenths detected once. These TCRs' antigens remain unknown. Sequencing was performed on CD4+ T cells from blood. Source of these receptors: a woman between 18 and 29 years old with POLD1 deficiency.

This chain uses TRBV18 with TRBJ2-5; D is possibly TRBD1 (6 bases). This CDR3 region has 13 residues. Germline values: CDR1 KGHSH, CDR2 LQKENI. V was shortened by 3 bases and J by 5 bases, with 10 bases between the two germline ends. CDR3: CASSPQGHETQYF. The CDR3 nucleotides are TGTGCCAGCTCACCTCAGGGACACGAGACCCAGTACTTC. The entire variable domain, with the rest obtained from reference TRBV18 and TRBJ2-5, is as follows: NAGVMQNPRHLVRRRGQEARLRCSPMKGHSHVYWYRQLPEEGLKFMVYLQKENIIDESGMPKERFSAEFPKEGPSILRIQQVVRGDSAAYFCASSPQGHETQYFGPGTRLLVL.

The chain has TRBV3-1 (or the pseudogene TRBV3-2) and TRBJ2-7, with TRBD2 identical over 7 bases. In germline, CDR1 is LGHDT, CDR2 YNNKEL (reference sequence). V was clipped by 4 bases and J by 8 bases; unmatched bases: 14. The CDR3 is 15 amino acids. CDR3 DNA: TGTGCCAGCAGCCGAAAGGGTCAGGGAGGGAGTAAGCAGTACTTC. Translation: CASSRKGQGGSKQYF.

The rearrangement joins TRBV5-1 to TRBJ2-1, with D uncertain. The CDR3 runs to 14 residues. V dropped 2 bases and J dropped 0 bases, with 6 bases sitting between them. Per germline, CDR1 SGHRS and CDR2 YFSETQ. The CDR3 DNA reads TGCGCCAGCAGCTTAGATTCCTCCTACAATGAGCAGTTCTTC. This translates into CASSLDSSYNEQFF.

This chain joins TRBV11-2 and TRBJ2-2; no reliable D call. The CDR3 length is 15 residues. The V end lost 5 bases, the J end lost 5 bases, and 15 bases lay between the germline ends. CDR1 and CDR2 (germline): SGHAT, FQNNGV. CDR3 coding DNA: TGTGCCAGCAGCCGTTGGAAGTCCTTAACCGGGGAGCTGTTTTTT. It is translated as CASSRWKSLTGELFF.

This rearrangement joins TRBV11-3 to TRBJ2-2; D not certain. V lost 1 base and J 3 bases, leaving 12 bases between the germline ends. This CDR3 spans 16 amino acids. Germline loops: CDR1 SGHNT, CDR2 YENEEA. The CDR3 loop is CASSLGEGRYTGELFF. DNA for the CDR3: TGTGCCAGCAGCTTAGGGGAAGGGCGGTACACCGGGGAGCTGTTTTTT.

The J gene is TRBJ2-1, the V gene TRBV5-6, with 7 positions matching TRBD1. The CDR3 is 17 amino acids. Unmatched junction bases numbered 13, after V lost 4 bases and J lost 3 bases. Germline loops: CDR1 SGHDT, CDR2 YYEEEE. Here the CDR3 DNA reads TGTGCCAGCAGCCAAATAGATACAGGGGTGAACTACAATGAGCAGTTCTTC. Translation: CASSQIDTGVNYNEQFF.

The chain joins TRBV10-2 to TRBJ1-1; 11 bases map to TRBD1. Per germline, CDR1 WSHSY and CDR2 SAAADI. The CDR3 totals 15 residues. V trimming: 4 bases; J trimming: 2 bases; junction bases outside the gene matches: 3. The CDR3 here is CASSAGTGGNTEAFF. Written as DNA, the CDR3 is TGCGCCAGCAGTGCGGGGACAGGGGGTAACACTGAAGCTTTCTTT.

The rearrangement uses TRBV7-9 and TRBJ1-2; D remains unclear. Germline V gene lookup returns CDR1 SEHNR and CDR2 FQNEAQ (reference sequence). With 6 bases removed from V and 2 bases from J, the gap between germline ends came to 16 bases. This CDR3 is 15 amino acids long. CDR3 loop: CASSQTFGRNYGYTF. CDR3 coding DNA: TGTGCCAGCAGTCAGACGTTCGGGAGGAACTATGGCTACACCTTC.

CDR3 nucleotides: TGTGCCAGTAGTATGGCCCACCGGGACAGAGCATACAATGAGCAGTTCTTC. Amino acids: CASSMAHRDRAYNEQFF. V is TRBV19 and J is TRBJ2-1; 7 bases map to TRBD1. The CDR3 loop spans 17 amino acids. Germline trimming cut 3 bases from V and 4 bases from J; bases unmatched to any gene: 12. The germline V gene encodes CDR1 LNHDA and CDR2 SQIVND (reference sequence).

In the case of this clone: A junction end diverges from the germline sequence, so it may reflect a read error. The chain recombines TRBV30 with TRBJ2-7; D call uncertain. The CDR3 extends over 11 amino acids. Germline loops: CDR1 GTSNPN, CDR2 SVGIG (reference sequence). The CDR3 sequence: CAWSVTGVPNF. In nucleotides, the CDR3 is TGTGCCTGGAGTGTAACTGGCGTCCCAAACTTC.

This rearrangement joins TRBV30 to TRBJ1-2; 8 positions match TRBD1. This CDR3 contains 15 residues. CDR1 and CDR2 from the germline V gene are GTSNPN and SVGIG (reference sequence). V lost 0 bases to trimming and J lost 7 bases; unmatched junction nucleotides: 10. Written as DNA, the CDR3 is TGTGCCTGGAGTGTCTATTACGACAGGGGCTCTGGCTACACCTTC. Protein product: CAWSVYYDRGSGYTF.

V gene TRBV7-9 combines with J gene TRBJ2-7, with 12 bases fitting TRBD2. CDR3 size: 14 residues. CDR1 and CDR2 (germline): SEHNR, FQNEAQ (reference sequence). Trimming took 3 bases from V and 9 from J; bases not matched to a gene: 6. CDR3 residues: CASSFGLAGSGQYF. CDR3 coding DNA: TGTGCCAGCAGCTTTGGACTAGCGGGATCGGGGCAGTACTTC. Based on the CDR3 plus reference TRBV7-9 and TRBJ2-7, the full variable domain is DTGVSQNPRHKITKRGQNVTFRCDPISEHNRLYWYRQTLGQGPEFLTYFQNEAQLEKSRLLSDRFSAERPKGSFSTLEIQRTEQGDSAMYLCASSFGLAGSGQYFGPGTRLTVT.

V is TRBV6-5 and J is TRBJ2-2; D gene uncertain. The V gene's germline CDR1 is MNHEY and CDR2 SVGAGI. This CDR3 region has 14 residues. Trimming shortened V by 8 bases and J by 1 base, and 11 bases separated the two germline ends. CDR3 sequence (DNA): TGTGCCAGCGAAATAGAGATGAACACCGGGGAGCTGTTTTTT. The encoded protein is CASEIEMNTGELFF.

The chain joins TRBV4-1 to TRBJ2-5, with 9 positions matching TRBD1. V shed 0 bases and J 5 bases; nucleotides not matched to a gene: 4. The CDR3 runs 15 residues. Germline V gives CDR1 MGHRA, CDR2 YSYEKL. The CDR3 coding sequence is TGCGCCAGCAGCCAAGAGGGACAGGGAAGGGAGACCCAGTACTTC. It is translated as CASSQEGQGRETQYF.

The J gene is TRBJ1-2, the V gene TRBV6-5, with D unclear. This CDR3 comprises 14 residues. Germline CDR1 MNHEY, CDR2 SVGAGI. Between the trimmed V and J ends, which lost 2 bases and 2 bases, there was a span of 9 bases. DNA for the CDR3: TGTGCCAGCAGTTACAAGGGCCAGAACTATGGCTACACCTTC. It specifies CASSYKGQNYGYTF.

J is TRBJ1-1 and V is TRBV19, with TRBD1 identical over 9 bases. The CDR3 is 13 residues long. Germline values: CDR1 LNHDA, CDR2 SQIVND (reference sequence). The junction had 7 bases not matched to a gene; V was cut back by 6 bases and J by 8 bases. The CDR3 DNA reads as TGTGCCAGTAGACAGGGGACAGGGCGAGAAGCTTTCTTT. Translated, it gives CASRQGTGREAFF.

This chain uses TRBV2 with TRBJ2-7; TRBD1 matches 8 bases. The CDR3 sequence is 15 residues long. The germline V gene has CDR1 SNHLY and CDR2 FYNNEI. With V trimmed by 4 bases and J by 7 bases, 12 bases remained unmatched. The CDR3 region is CASSGDRTGSSEQYF. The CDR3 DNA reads TGTGCCAGCAGTGGTGATAGGACAGGGTCCTCAGAGCAGTACTTC. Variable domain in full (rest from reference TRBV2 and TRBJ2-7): EPEVTQTPSHQVTQMGQEVILRCVPISNHLYFYWYRQILGQKVEFLVSFYNNEISEKSEIFDDQFSVERPDGSNFTLKIRSTKLEDSAMYFCASSGDRTGSSEQYFGPGTRLTVT.

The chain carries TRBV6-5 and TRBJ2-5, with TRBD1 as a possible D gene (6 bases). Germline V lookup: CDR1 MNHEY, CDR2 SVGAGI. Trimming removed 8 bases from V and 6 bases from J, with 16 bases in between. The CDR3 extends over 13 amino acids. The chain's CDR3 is CASLFSGAQTQYF. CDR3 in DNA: TGTGCCAGCCTCTTTTCAGGGGCCCAGACCCAGTACTTC.

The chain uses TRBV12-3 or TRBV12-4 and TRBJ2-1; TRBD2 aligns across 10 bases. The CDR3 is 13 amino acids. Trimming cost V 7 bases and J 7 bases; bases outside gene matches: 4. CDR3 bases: TGTGCCAGCACCAAGCGGGAGGGAAATGAGCAGTTCTTC. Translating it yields CASTKREGNEQFF.

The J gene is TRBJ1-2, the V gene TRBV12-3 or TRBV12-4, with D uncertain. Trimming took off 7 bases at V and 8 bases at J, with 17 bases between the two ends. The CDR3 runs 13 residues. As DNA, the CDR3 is TGTGCCAGCACCCCGGGCCGATACAACGGCTACACCTTC. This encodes CASTPGRYNGYTF.

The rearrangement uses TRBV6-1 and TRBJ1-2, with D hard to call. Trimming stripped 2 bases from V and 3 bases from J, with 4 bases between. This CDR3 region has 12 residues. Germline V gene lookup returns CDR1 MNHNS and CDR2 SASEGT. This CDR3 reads CASSERDYGYTF. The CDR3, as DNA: TGTGCCAGCAGTGAAAGGGACTATGGCTACACCTTC.

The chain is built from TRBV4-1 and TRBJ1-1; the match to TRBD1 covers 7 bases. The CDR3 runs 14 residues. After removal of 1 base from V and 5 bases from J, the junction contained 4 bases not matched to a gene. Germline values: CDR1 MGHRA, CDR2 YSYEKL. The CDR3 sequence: CASSQVTGKTEAFF. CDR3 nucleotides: TGCGCCAGCAGCCAAGTGACAGGGAAGACTGAAGCTTTCTTT.

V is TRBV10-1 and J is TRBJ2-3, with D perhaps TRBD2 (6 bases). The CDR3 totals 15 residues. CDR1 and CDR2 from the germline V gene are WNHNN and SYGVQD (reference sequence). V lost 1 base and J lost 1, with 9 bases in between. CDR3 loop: CASSEWRGRTDTQYF. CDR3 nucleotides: TGCGCCAGCAGTGAGTGGCGGGGCCGCACAGATACGCAGTATTTT.

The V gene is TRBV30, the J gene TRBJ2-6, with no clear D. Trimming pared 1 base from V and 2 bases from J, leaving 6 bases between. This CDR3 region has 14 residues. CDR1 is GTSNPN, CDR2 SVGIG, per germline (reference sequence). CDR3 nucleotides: TGTGCCTGGAGTGCCGCAGCTGGGGCCAACGTCCTGACTTTC. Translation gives CAWSAAAGANVLTF.